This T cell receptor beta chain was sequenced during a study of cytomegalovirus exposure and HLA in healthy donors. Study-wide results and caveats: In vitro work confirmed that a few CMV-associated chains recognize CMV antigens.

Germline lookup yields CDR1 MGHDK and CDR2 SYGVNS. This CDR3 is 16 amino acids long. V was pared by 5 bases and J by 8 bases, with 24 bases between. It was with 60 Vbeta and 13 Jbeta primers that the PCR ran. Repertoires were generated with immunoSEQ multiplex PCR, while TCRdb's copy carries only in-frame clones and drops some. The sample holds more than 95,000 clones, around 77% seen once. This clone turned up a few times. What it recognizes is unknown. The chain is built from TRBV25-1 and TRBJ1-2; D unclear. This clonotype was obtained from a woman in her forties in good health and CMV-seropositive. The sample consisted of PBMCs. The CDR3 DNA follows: TGTGCCAGCAGTCCACGTCGGACGGACTTCTATGGAGGCTACACCTTC. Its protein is CASSPRRTDFYGGYTF.